This T cell receptor (beta chain) is from a study of OX40 agonist ivuxolimab in advanced cancers. The wider study: Patients were dosed with the agonistic anti-OX40 (CD134) antibody ivuxolimab.

Study results and caveats: There were, on average, more expanded clones in CD8+ T cells than in CD4+. Both blood CD4+ and CD8+ T cells showed clonal growth by week 6 at 0.1 to 3.0 mg/kg.

Sequencing used immunoSEQ multiplex PCR; TCRdb keeps in-frame clones, though not all of them. Seen here are about 67,000 clones, around 87% observed once, and the top ten hold 3.5% to 5%. A note on this clone: Its target is unknown.

The CDR3 has 13 residues. V was cut by 6 bases and J by 0 bases, with 7 bases left in between. Germline CDR1 is SGHRS and CDR2 is YFSETQ. V gene TRBV5-1 combines with J gene TRBJ1-3, with D uncertain. The sequence came from an adult with an advanced solid tumor such as melanoma, head and neck, liver or kidney cancer. This specimen consisted of CD4+ or CD8+ T cells sorted from blood, obtained in a trial of the OX40 agonist ivuxolimab. CDR3 DNA: TGCGCCAGCAAAATGGACTCTGGAAACACCATATATTTT. Translating gives CASKMDSGNTIYF.